This is a list of T cell receptor beta chains from one sample in a study of shared clonotypes between healthy human individuals. Clones were read by immunoSEQ multiplex PCR, and TCRdb kept only the in-frame ones, dropping some. The data contain 1.5 million to 2.5 million clones, around 96% of them singletons. The sample consisted of naive CD8+ T cells sorted from blood. Receptor source: a man aged 18 to 30 in good health. Each CDR3 is given with its conserved first and last residue. Each record gives: D gene, V gene, J gene, clone size, CDR3 protein, CDR3 DNA. D genes are given only for firm matches. Size is stated for part of the rows, as once, few or many counts, or as a class when the clone is expanded.

D: NA
V: TRBV11-2
J: TRBJ1-4
size: NA
CDR3: CASSSGNEKLFF
DNA: TGTGCCAGCAGCTCAGGGAATGAAAAACTGTTTTTT

D: NA
V: TRBV14
J: TRBJ2-7
size: NA
CDR3: CASSQAGTESYEQYF
DNA: TGTGCCAGCAGCCAGGCCGGGACGGAGTCCTACGAGCAGTACTTC

D: NA
V: TRBV13
J: TRBJ1-4
size: NA
CDR3: CASSIRDINEKLFF
DNA: TGTGCCAGCAGCATCCGGGACATTAATGAAAAACTGTTTTTT

D: NA
V: TRBV19
J: TRBJ1-5
size: NA
CDR3: CASSSADGYGVSNQPQHF
DNA: TGTGCCAGTAGTTCCGCGGATGGGTACGGTGTTAGCAATCAGCCCCAGCATTTT

D: NA
V: TRBV27
J: TRBJ2-1
size: NA
CDR3: CASSLSGQLYNEQFF
DNA: TGTGCCAGCAGTTTATCGGGCCAGCTATACAATGAGCAGTTCTTC

D: TRBD1
V: TRBV4-1
J: TRBJ1-4
size: NA
CDR3: CASSQDSGGGEKLFF
DNA: TGCGCCAGCAGCCAAGATTCAGGGGGAGGTGAAAAACTGTTTTTT

D: NA
V: TRBV4-1
J: TRBJ1-2
size: NA
CDR3: CASSPDSYGYTF
DNA: TGCGCCAGCAGCCCTGACAGCTATGGCTACACCTTC

D: NA
V: TRBV28
J: TRBJ2-5
size: NA
CDR3: CASSSGFGETQYF
DNA: TGTGCCAGCAGTTCAGGGTTCGGAGAGACCCAGTACTTC

D: NA
V: TRBV4-3
J: TRBJ2-7
size: NA
CDR3: CASSPVEGAYEQYF
DNA: TGCGCCAGCAGCCCGGTGGAGGGAGCCTACGAGCAGTACTTC

D: NA
V: TRBV27
J: TRBJ2-1
size: NA
CDR3: CASSLFLADTDEQFF
DNA: TGTGCCAGCAGTTTATTCCTGGCTGATACCGACGAGCAGTTCTTC

D: NA
V: TRBV6-5
J: TRBJ2-7
size: NA
CDR3: CASSEGFVYEQYF
DNA: TGTGCCAGCAGTGAAGGGTTTGTCTACGAGCAGTACTTC

D: NA
V: TRBV6-6
J: TRBJ2-7
size: NA
CDR3: CASSLSLTYEQYF
DNA: TGTGCCAGCAGCCTGTCATTGACCTACGAGCAGTACTTC

D: NA
V: TRBV10-3
J: TRBJ2-3
size: NA
CDR3: CAISPASEGLADTQYF
DNA: TGTGCCATCAGCCCCGCTTCGGAGGGGCTGGCAGATACGCAGTATTTT

D: TRBD2
V: TRBV7-2
J: TRBJ2-7
size: NA
CDR3: CASSSWTSGGTYEQYF
DNA: TGTGCCAGCAGCTCCTGGACTAGCGGGGGGACCTACGAGCAGTACTTC

D: NA
V: TRBV6-1
J: TRBJ1-2
size: NA
CDR3: CASSEGPSYGYTF
DNA: TGTGCCAGCAGTGAAGGACCGTCATATGGCTACACCTTC

D: NA
V: TRBV25-1
J: TRBJ1-1
size: NA
CDR3: CASSVGPHTEAFF
DNA: TGTGCCAGCAGTGTGGGCCCGCACACTGAAGCTTTCTTT

D: NA
V: TRBV28
J: TRBJ2-3
size: NA
CDR3: CASSFRQTDTQYF
DNA: TGTGCCAGCAGTTTCCGACAGACAGATACGCAGTATTTT

D: NA
V: TRBV7-9
J: TRBJ2-7
size: NA
CDR3: CASSLFAAYEQYF
DNA: TGTGCCAGCAGCTTATTCGCCGCCTACGAGCAGTACTTC

D: NA
V: TRBV30
J: TRBJ1-1
size: few
CDR3: CAWEEPLGEAFF
DNA: TGTGCCTGGGAGGAACCTCTGGGTGAAGCTTTCTTT

D: TRBD1
V: TRBV7-9
J: TRBJ1-2
size: NA
CDR3: CASSDATGGNNYGYTF
DNA: TGTGCCAGCAGCGACGCGACAGGGGGCAATAACTATGGCTACACCTTC

D: NA
V: TRBV29-1
J: TRBJ2-7
size: NA
CDR3: CSVEGPDSFEQYF
DNA: TGCAGCGTTGAGGGCCCCGACAGTTTCGAGCAGTACTTC

D: NA
V: TRBV2
J: TRBJ2-1
size: NA
CDR3: CASSDYISWENEQFF
DNA: TGTGCCAGCAGTGATTATATCAGTTGGGAAAATGAGCAGTTCTTC

D: TRBD2
V: TRBV27
J: TRBJ2-5
size: NA
CDR3: CASAHTGGGLETQYF
DNA: TGTGCCAGCGCCCATACTGGCGGGGGGCTGGAGACCCAGTACTTC